This T cell receptor (beta chain) is drawn from a study of T cell responses to AZD1222 COVID-19 vaccine. Study-wide findings and caveats: Unmutated variant regions are reportedly targeted by nearly half of spike-specific TCRs. Donor demographics were predominantly white British with a female majority; clonal diversity may be underestimated.

A remark on this clone: The antigen remains undetermined.

Germline values: CDR1 LGHDT, CDR2 YNNKEL (reference sequence). The CDR3 consists of 12 residues. Trimming took 8 bases from V and 4 from J, leaving 11 bases between them. Some clones are missing from TCRdb's copy, which holds only in-frame ones; the method was immunoSEQ multiplex PCR. The top ten hold 2.6% of the sample, which has approximately 160,000 clones, around 87% seen once. V and J are TRBV3-1 (or the pseudogene TRBV3-2) and TRBJ1-2; D may be TRBD1 (6 bases). The specimen comprised peripheral blood, sampled on day 0 of AZD1222 vaccination. The origin of this receptor is an adult in good health. The CDR3, as DNA: TGTGCCAGCCTGGGGGCTGGCTATGGCTACACCTTC. It codes for CASLGAGYGYTF.